This T cell receptor (beta chain) originates from a study of T-cell memory formation after mild COVID-19. This clonotype was seen more than once but under ten times. Its antigen is as yet unknown. Study-wide results and limits: The main location of contracting CD4+ clones was CM and EM, and that of contracting CD8+ clones was EMRA.

Germline V gives CDR1 MNHEY, CDR2 SMNVEV (reference sequence). The CDR3 runs 16 residues. Trimming pared 2 bases from V and 2 bases from J, leaving 15 bases between. Via MiXCR, TCRdb re-called the 5' RACE reads, giving one row per CDR3 protein. The sample lists roughly 190,000 distinct CDR3 sequences; around 18% were seen once. The source of this sequence is an adult woman who had mild COVID-19 (a few samples of this study predate the infection). Cell type and time point are not known. The sequenced material came from PBMCs or a T cell subset sorted from them (not recorded which). The chain has TRBV27 and TRBJ1-1, with D tentatively TRBD1 (5 bases). CDR3 sequence: CASSLRGDSLNTEAFF. The CDR3 DNA reads as TGTGCCAGCAGTTTAAGAGGGGATTCTCTCAACACTGAAGCTTTCTTT.